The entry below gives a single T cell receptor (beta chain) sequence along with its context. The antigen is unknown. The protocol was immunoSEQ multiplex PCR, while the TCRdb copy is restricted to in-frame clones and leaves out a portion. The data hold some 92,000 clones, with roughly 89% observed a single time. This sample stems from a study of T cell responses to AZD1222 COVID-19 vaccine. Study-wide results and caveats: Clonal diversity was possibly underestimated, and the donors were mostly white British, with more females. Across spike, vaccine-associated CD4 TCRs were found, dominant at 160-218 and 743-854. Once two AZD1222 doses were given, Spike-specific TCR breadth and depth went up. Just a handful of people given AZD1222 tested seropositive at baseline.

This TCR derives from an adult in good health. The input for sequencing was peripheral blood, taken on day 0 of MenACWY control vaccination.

CDR3 protein: CASSLTDRGNTIYF. The DNA of the CDR3 is TGTGCCAGCAGCTTAACCGACAGGGGAAACACCATATATTTT. V usage is TRBV7-9 and J usage is TRBJ1-3; a possible D gene is TRBD1 (6 bases). Germline values: CDR1 SEHNR, CDR2 FQNEAQ (reference sequence). This CDR3 contains 14 residues. V lost 2 bases and J 4 bases, leaving 9 bases between the germline ends.